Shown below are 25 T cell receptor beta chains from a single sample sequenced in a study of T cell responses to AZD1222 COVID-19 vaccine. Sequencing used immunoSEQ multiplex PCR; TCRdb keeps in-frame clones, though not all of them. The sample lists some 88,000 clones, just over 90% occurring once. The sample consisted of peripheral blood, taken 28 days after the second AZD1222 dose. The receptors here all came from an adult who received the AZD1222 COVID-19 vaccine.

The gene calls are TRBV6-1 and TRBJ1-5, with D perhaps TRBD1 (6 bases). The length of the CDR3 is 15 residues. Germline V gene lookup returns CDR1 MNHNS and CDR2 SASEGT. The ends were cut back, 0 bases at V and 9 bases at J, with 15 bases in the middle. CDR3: CASSEARGDGRPQHF. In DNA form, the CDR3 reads TGTGCCAGCAGTGAAGCTAGGGGGGACGGTCGGCCCCAGCATTTT.

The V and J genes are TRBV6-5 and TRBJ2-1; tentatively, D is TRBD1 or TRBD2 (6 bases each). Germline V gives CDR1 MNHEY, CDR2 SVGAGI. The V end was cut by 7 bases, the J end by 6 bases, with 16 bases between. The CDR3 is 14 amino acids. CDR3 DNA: TGTGCCAGCAAGGGGGGATTCGGAGGCAATGAGCAGTTCTTC. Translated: CASKGGFGGNEQFF.

CDR3 amino acids: CASSPRDGETQPQHF. DNA for the CDR3: TGTGCCAGCTCACCGAGGGACGGCGAGACTCAGCCCCAGCATTTT. This rearrangement joins TRBV18 to TRBJ1-5; a weak D match, TRBD1 (5 bases). Germline CDR1 and CDR2: KGHSH and LQKENI. Trimming shortened V by 3 bases and J by 6 bases, and 15 bases separated the two germline ends. This CDR3 spans 15 amino acids.

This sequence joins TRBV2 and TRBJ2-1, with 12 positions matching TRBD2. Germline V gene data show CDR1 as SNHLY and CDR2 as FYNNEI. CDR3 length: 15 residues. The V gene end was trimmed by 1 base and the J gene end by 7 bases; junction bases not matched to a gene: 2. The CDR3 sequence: CASSEGTSGGNEQFF. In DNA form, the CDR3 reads TGTGCCAGCAGTGAAGGTACTAGCGGGGGGAATGAGCAGTTCTTC.

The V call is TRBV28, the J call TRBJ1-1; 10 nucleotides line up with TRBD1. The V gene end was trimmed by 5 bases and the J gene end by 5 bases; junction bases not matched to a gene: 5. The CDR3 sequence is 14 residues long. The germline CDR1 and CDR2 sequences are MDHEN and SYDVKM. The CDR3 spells CASSRADRGTEAFF. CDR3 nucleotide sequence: TGTGCCAGCAGTAGAGCGGACAGGGGGACTGAAGCTTTCTTT.

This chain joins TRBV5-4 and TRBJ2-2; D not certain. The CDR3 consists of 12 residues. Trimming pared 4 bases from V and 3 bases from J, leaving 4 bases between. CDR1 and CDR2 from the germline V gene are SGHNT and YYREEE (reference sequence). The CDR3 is CASSDYTGELFF. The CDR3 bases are TGTGCCAGCAGCGACTACACCGGGGAGCTGTTTTTT.

The CDR3: CASSPRGGRGFYEKLFF. The CDR3 DNA sequence: TGTGCCAGCAGCCCCCGAGGGGGAAGGGGCTTTTACGAAAAACTGTTTTTT. The rearrangement joins TRBV13 to TRBJ1-4; possible D gene TRBD1, 6 bases. The V and J ends lost 5 bases and 8 bases respectively, with 24 bases between them. The CDR3 consists of 17 residues. The germline CDR1 and CDR2 sequences are PRHDT and FYEKMQ (reference sequence).

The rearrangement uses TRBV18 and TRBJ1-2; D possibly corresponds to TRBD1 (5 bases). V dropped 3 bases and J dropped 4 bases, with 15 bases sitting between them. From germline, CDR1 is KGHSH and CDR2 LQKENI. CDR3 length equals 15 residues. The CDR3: CASSPEGIGAYGYTF. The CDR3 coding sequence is TGTGCCAGCTCACCGGAAGGGATTGGGGCCTATGGCTACACCTTC.

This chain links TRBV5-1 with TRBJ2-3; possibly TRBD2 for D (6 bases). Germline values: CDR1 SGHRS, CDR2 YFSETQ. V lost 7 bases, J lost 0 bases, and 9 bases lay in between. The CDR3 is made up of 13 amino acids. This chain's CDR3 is CASSSGSTDTQYF. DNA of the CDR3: TGCGCCAGCTCCAGCGGGAGCACAGATACGCAGTATTTT.

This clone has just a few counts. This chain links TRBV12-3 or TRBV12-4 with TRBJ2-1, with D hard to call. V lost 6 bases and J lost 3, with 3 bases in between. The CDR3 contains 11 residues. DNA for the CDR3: TGTGCCAGCAGGATCTACAATGAGCAGTTCTTC. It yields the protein CASRIYNEQFF.

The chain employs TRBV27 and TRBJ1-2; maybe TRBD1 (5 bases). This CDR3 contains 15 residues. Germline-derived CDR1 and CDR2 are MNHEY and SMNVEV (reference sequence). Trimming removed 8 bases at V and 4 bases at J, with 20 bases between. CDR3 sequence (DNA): TGTGCCAGCGGACGGCTCGAGGGGTGGAGCTATGGCTACACCTTC. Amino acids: CASGRLEGWSYGYTF.

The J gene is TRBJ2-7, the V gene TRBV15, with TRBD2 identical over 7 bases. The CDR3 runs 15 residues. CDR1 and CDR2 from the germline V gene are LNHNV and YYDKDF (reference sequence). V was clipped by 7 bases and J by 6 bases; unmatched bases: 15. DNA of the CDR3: TGTGCCACCACAGGGAGGACGGGAGGCCTCGGCGAGCAGTACTTC. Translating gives CATTGRTGGLGEQYF.

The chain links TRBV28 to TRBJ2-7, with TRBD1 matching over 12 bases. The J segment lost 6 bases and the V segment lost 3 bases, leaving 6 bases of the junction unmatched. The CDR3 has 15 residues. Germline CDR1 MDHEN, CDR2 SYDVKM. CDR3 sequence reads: CASSFPGQGAGEQYF. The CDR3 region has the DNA TGTGCCAGCAGTTTCCCGGGACAGGGGGCGGGCGAGCAGTACTTC.

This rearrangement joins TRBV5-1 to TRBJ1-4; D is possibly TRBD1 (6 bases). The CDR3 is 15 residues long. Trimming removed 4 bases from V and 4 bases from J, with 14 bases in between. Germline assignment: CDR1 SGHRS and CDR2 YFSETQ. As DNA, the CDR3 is TGCGCCAGCAGCCTGCAGCAGGGGCTTAATGAAAAACTGTTTTTT. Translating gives CASSLQQGLNEKLFF.

The CDR3 loop is CASSPNGGQNTEAFF. The CDR3 nucleotides read TGTGCCAGCTCACCAAACGGGGGTCAGAACACTGAAGCTTTCTTT. This chain links TRBV18 with TRBJ1-1; a weak D match, TRBD1 (5 bases). In germline, CDR1 is KGHSH, CDR2 LQKENI. This CDR3 comprises 15 residues. V shed 2 bases and J shed 1 base, with 11 bases lying between them.

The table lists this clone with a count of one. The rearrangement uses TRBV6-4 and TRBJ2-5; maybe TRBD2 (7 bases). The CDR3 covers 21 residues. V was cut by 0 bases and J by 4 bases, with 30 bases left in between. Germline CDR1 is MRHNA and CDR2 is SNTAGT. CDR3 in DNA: TGTGCCAGCAGTGACTCGAGGGCTAGCGGATTGGCGGGGGCTAGTATAGAGACCCAGTACTTC. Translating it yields CASSDSRASGLAGASIETQYF.

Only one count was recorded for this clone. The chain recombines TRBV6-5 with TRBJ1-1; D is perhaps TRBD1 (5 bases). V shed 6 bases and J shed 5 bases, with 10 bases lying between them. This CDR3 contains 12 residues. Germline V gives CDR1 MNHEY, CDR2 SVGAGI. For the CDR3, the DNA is TGTGCCAGCAGCGAGGGGTTTACTGAAGCTTTCTTT. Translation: CASSEGFTEAFF.

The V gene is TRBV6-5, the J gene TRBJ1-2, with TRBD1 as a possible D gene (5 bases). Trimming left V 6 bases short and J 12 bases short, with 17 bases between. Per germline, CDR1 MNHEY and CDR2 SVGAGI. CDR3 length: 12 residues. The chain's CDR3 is CASSSGEGSNTF. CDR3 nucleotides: TGTGCCAGCAGCTCTGGGGAGGGGAGCAACACCTTC.

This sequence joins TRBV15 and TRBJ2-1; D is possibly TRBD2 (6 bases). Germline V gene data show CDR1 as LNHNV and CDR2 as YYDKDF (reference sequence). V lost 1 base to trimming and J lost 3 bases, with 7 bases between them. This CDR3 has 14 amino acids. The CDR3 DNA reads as TGTGCCACCAGCAGAGGGAGGGACTACAATGAGCAGTTCTTC. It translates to CATSRGRDYNEQFF.

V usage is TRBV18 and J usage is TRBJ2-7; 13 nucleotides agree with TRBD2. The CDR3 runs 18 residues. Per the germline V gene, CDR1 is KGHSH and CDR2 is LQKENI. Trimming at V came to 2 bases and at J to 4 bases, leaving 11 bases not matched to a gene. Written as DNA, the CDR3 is TGTGCCAGCTCACCAAAACCGGGCGGACTAGCGGGGGATTACGAGCAGTACTTC. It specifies CASSPKPGGLAGDYEQYF.

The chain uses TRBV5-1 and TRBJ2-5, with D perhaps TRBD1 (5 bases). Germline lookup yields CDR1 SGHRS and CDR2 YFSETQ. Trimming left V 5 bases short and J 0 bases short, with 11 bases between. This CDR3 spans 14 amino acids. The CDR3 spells CASRRQTYQETQYF. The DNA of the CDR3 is TGCGCCAGCAGAAGACAGACTTACCAAGAGACCCAGTACTTC.

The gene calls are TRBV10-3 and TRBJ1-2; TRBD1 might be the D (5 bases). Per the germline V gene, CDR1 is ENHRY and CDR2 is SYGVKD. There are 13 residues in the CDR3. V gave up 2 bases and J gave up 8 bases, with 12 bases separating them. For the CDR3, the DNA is TGTGCCATCAGTGAGAGTCAGGGAGACGGCTACACCTTC. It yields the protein CAISESQGDGYTF.

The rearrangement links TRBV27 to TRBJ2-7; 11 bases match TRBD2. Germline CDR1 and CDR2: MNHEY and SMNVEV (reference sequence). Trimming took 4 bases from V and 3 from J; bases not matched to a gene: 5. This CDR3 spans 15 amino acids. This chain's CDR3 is CASSYLAGGSYEQYF. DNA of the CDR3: TGTGCCAGCAGTTACCTAGCGGGGGGTAGCTACGAGCAGTACTTC.

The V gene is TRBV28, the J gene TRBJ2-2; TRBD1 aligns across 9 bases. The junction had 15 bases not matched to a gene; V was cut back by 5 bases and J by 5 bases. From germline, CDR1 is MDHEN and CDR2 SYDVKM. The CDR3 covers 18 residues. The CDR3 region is CASSPGQGSPFLTGELFF. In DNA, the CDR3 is TGTGCCAGCAGTCCCGGACAGGGGTCCCCCTTTTTGACCGGGGAGCTGTTTTTT.

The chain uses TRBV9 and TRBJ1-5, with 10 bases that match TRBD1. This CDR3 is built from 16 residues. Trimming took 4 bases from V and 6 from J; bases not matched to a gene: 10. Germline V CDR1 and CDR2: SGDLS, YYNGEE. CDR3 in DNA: TGTGCCAGCAGCCCACCGGGACAGGGGCGGGTTCAGCCCCAGCATTTT. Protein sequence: CASSPPGQGRVQPQHF.